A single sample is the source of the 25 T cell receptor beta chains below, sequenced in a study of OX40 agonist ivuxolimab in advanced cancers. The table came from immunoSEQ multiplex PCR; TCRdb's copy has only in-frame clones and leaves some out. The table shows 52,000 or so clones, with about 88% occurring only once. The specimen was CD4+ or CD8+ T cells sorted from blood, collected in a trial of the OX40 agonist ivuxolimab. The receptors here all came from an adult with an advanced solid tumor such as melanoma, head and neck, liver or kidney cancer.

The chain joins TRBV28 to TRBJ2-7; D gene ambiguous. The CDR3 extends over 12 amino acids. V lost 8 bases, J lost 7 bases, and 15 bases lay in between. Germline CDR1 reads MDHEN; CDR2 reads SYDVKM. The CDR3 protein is CASGLLHSEQYF. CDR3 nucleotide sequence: TGTGCCAGCGGGCTACTCCATTCTGAGCAGTACTTC.

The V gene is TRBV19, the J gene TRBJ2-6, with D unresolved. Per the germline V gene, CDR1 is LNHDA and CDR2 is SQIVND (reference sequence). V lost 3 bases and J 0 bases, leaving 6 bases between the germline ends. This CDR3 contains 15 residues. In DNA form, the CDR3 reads TGTGCCAGTAGTATGGGTGTCTCTGGGGCCAACGTCCTGACTTTC. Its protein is CASSMGVSGANVLTF.

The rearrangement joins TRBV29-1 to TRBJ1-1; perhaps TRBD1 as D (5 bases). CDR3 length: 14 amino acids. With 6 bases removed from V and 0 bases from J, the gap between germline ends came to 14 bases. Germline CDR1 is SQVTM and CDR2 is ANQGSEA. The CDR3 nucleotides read TGCAGCGTGACCCTTGGGGGGGTGAACACTGAAGCTTTCTTT. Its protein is CSVTLGGVNTEAFF.

CDR3 sequence (DNA): TGTGCCAGCAGCTTACGAGAGGGCCCTAACTATGGCTACACCTTC. This codes for CASSLREGPNYGYTF. The chain has TRBV7-9 and TRBJ1-2; D call uncertain. V lost 2 bases and J 0 bases, leaving 10 bases between the germline ends. The CDR3 has 15 residues. From germline, CDR1 is SEHNR and CDR2 FQNEAQ (reference sequence).

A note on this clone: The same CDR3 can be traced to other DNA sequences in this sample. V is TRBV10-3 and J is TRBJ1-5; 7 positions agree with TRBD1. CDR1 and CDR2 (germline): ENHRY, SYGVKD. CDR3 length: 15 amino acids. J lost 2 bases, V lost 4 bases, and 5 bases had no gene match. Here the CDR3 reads CAISGQGGGNQPQHF. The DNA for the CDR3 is TGTGCCATCAGTGGGCAGGGGGGGGGCAATCAGCCCCAGCATTTT.

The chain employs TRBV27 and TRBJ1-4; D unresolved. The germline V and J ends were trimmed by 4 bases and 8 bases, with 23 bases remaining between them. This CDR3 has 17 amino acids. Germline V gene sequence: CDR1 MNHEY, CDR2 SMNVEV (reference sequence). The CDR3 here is CASSSVYQQREEEKLFF. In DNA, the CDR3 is TGTGCCAGCAGTTCAGTCTACCAACAAAGAGAGGAAGAAAAACTGTTTTTT.

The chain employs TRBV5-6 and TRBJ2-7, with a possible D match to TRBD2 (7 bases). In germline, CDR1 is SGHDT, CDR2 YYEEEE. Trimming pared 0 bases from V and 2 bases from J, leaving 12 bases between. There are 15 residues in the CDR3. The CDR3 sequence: CASSLVPGGPYEQYF. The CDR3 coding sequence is TGTGCCAGCAGCTTGGTGCCCGGGGGGCCCTACGAGCAGTACTTC.

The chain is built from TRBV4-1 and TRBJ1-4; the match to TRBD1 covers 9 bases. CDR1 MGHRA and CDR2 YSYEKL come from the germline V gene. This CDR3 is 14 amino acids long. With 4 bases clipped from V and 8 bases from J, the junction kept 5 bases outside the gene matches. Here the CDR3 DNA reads TGCGCCAGCAGCCGCCAGGACAGGGGAGAAAAACTGTTTTTT. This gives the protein CASSRQDRGEKLFF.

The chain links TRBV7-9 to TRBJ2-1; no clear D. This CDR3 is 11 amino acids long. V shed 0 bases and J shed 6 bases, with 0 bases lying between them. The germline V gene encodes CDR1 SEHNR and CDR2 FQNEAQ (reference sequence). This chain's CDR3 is CASSLANEQFF. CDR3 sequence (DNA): TGTGCCAGCAGCTTAGCCAATGAGCAGTTCTTC.

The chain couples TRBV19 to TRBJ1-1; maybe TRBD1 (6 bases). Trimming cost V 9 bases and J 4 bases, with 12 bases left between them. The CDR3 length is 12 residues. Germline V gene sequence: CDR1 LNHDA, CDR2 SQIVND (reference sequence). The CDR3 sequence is CASPQGFTEAFF. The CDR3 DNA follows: TGTGCCAGCCCACAGGGATTCACTGAAGCTTTCTTT. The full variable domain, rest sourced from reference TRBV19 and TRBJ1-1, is DGGITQSPKYLFRKEGQNVTLSCEQNLNHDAMYWYRQDPGQGLRLIYYSQIVNDFQKGDIAEGYSVSREKKESFPLTVTSAQKNPTAFYLCASPQGFTEAFFGQGTRLTVV.

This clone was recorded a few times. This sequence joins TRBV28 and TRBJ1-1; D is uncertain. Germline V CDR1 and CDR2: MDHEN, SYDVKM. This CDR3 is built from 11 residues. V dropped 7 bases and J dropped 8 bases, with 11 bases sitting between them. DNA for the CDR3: TGTGCCAGCAACTGGTCCGGGGAAGCTTTCTTT. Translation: CASNWSGEAFF.

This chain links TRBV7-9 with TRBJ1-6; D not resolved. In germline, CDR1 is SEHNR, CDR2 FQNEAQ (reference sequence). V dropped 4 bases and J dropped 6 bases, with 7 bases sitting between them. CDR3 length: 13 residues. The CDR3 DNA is TGTGCCAGCAGCTCGACGGGTAATTCACCCCTCCACTTT. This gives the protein CASSSTGNSPLHF. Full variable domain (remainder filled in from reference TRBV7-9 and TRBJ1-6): DTGVSQNPRHKITKRGQNVTFRCDPISEHNRLYWYRQTLGQGPEFLTYFQNEAQLEKSRLLSDRFSAERPKGSFSTLEIQRTEQGDSAMYLCASSSTGNSPLHFGNGTRLTVT.

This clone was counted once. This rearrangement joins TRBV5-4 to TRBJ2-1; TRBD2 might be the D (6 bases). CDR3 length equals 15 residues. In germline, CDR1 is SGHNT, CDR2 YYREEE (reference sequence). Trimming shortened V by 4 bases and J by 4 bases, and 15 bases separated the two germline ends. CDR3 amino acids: CASSPASERYNEQFF. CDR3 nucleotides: TGTGCCAGCAGCCCCGCTAGCGAACGATACAATGAGCAGTTCTTC.

CDR3 residues: CASSPGLAPTGELFF. The CDR3 DNA reads as TGTGCCAGCAGCCCGGGACTGGCCCCCACCGGGGAGCTGTTTTTT. This chain links TRBV11-2 with TRBJ2-2, with a tentative D call TRBD2 (6 bases). Germline V lookup: CDR1 SGHAT, CDR2 FQNNGV. Deletions cut 5 bases from V and 4 bases from J, with 14 bases between. The CDR3 loop spans 15 amino acids.

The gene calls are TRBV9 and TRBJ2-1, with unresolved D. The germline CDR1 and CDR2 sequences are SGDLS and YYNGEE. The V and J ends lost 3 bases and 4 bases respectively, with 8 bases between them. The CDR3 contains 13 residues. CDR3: CASSADSYNEQFF. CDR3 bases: TGTGCCAGCAGCGCCGACTCATACAATGAGCAGTTCTTC.

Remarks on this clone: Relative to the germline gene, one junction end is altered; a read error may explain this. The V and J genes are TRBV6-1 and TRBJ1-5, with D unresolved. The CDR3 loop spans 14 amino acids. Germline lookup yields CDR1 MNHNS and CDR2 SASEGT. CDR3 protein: CAISHGGSNQPQHF. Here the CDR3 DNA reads TGTGCCATCAGTCACGGCGGGAGCAATCAGCCCCAGCATTTT.

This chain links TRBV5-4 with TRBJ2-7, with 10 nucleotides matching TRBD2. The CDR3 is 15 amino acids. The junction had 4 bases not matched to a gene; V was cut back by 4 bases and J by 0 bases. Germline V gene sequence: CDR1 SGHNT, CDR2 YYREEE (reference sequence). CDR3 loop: CASSASSGSSYEQYF. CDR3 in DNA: TGTGCCAGCAGCGCCTCTAGCGGGAGCTCCTACGAGCAGTACTTC.

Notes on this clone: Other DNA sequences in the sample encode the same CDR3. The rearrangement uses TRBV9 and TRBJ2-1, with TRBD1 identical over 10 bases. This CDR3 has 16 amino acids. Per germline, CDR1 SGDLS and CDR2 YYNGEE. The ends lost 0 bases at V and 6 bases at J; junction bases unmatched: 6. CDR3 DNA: TGTGCCAGCAGCGTAGTCGGGACAGGGGTTGGCAATGAGCAGTTCTTC. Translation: CASSVVGTGVGNEQFF.

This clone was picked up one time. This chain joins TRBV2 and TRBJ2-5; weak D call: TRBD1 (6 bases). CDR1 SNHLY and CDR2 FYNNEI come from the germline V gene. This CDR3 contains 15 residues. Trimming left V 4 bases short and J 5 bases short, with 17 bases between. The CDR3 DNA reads TGTGCCAGCAGTGCGGCAGGGGCGCCCTCCGAGACCCAGTACTTC. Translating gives CASSAAGAPSETQYF.

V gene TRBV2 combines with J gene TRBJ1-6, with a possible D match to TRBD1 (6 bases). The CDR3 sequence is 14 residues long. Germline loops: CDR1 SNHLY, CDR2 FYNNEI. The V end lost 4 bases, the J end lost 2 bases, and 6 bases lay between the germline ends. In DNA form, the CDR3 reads TGTGCCAGCAGTGGGACAGCCTATAATTCACCCCTCCACTTT. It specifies CASSGTAYNSPLHF.

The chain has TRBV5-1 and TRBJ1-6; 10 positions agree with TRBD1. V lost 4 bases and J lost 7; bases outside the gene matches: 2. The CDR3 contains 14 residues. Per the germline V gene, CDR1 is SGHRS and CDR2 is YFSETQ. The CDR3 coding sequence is TGCGCCAGCAGCCGGGGACAGGGGAATTCACCCCTCCACTTT. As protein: CASSRGQGNSPLHF.

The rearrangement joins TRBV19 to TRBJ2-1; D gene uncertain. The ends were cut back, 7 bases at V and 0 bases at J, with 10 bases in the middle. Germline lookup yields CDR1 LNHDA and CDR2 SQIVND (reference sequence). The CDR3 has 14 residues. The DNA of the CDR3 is TGTGCCAGTAAGCCCCCCAACTCCTACAATGAGCAGTTCTTC. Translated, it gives CASKPPNSYNEQFF. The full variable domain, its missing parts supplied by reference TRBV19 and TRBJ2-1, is DGGITQSPKYLFRKEGQNVTLSCEQNLNHDAMYWYRQDPGQGLRLIYYSQIVNDFQKGDIAEGYSVSREKKESFPLTVTSAQKNPTAFYLCASKPPNSYNEQFFGPGTRLTVL.

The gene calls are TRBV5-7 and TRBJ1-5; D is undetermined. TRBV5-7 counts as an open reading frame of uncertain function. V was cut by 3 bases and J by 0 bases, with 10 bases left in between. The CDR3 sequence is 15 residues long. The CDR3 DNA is TGTGCCAGCAGCTCGCAGAAATATAGCAATCAGCCCCAGCATTTT. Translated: CASSSQKYSNQPQHF.

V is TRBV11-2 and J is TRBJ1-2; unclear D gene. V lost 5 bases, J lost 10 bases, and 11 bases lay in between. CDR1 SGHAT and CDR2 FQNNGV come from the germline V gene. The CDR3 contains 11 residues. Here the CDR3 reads CASSIRDNYTF. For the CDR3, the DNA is TGTGCCAGCAGCATTCGCGATAACTACACCTTC.

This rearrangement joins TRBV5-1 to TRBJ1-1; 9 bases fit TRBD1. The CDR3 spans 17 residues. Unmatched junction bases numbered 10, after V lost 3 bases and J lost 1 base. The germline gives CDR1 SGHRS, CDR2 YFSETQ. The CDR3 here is CASSSTAGTGRNTEAFF. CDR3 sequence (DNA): TGCGCCAGCAGCTCAACCGCCGGGACAGGGCGGAACACTGAAGCTTTCTTT.